These T cell receptor beta chains were read from a single sample in a study of blood T cells in healthy people across ages. From the 5' RACE reads, TCRdb called clonotypes with MiXCR, one entry per CDR3 protein. The top ten hold 30% to 40% of the sample, which has about 680,000 distinct CDR3 sequences, about half seen once. Sample: blood. These receptors all come from a woman aged 55-75 years in good health. The CDR3 runs from the conserved cysteine through the conserved F or W. Each record gives: J gene, V gene, CDR3 protein.

TRBJ2-7 | TRBV20-1 | CSARDLLPEAYEQYF
TRBJ1-2 | TRBV12-3/TRBV12-4 | CASSSWTGYGYTF
TRBJ1-4 | TRBV4-2 | CAGSPRWPANEKLFF
TRBJ2-5 | TRBV7-3 | CASSPVASRETQYF
TRBJ2-3 | TRBV20-1 | CSAREAIGGDTQYF
TRBJ1-1 | TRBV29-1 | CSVRQGTLNTEAFF
NA | TRBV5-6 | CASSLGTGGFDEQYF
TRBJ2-1 | TRBV7-3 | CASSTRTPVGGRAQNEQFF
TRBJ2-1 | TRBV7-2 | CASSLNREEQFF
TRBJ1-1 | TRBV7-2 | CASSLQAQNTEAFF
TRBJ1-1 | TRBV6-2/TRBV6-3 | CASSYKGTRTEAFF
TRBJ2-7 | TRBV7-2 | CASSLGMGYEQYF
TRBJ1-2 | TRBV12-3/TRBV12-4 | CASSASQGARGYTF
TRBJ2-1 | TRBV29-1 | CSATVFSYNEQFF
TRBJ2-3 | TRBV5-1 | CASSPLGVSTDTQYF
TRBJ2-3 | TRBV10-3 | CAIRPRTSGDTDTQYF
TRBJ2-5 | TRBV3-1 | CASSQDAGKGETQYF
TRBJ2-7 | TRBV29-1 | CSVEEGSYEQYF
TRBJ2-3 | TRBV7-2 | CASGPFRVSDTQYF
TRBJ1-2 | TRBV20-1 | CSARTTGGGYTF
TRBJ2-5 | TRBV10-3 | CAISLGGVFQETQYF
TRBJ2-7 | TRBV20-1 | CSAEGAILGEQYF
NA | TRBV27 | CASSLSGRALPYEQYF
TRBJ1-2 | TRBV29-1 | CSVGTAARGYTF
TRBJ2-7 | TRBV6-2/TRBV6-3 | CASSLSQGFSYEQYF
TRBJ2-3 | TRBV20-1 | CSATRGQGSSTDTQYF
TRBJ1-2 | TRBV7-2 | CASSLDANINYGYTF
TRBJ2-7 | TRBV27 | CASKVGGRGREQYF
TRBJ1-6 | TRBV12-3/TRBV12-4 | CASSLAAASGNSPLHF
TRBJ2-1 | TRBV20-1 | CSARTLSGGSSYNEQFF
TRBJ1-6 | TRBV20-1 | CSATGQAGTPNSPLHF